This passage covers 10 T cell receptor beta chains from one sample sequenced in a study of T-cell memory formation after mild COVID-19. TCRdb processed the 5' RACE reads anew with MiXCR; each CDR3 protein has one entry. Here the sample spans roughly 600,000 distinct CDR3 sequences, 18% being singletons. Sample: PBMCs or a T cell subset sorted from them (not recorded which). All receptors come from an adult woman who had mild COVID-19 (a few samples of this study predate the infection). Cell type and time point are not known.

This rearrangement joins TRBV6-1 to TRBJ2-7; 7 nucleotides line up with TRBD2. Trimming removed 6 bases from V and 0 bases from J; junction bases left unmatched: 5. CDR3 size: 14 residues. In germline, CDR1 is MNHNS, CDR2 SASEGT. CDR3 protein: CASRIAGSSYEQYF. The DNA of the CDR3 is TGTGCCAGCAGAATAGCGGGTTCCTCCTACGAGCAGTACTTC.

The J gene is TRBJ2-1, the V gene TRBV6-6; D unclear. The V and J ends lost 6 bases and 15 bases respectively, with 15 bases between them. The CDR3 totals 11 residues. In germline, CDR1 is MNHNY, CDR2 SVGAGI (reference sequence). For the CDR3, the DNA is TGTGCCAGCAGCCCTTCCAAGAGGCCGTTCTTC. Its protein product is CASSPSKRPFF.

The chain couples TRBV12-3 or TRBV12-4 to TRBJ2-3; a weak D match, TRBD2 (6 bases). The CDR3 totals 16 residues. The V and J ends lost 7 bases and 0 bases respectively, with 17 bases between them. CDR3 DNA sequence: TGTGCCAGCATCCCGAGGGACTTCTGGAGCACAGATACGCAGTATTTT. This translates into CASIPRDFWSTDTQYF.

This clonotype was detected many times. The chain combines TRBV12-3 or TRBV12-4 with TRBJ1-2; possible D gene TRBD1, 5 bases. The CDR3 totals 12 residues. Trimming pared 6 bases from V and 5 bases from J, leaving 10 bases between. CDR3 protein: CASRAGGYGYTF. The CDR3 region has the DNA TGTGCCAGCAGAGCCGGGGGGTATGGCTACACCTTC.

V is TRBV6-5 and J is TRBJ2-5; D gene uncertain. CDR1 is MNHEY, CDR2 SVGAGI, per germline. The CDR3 consists of 13 residues. V lost 7 bases, J lost 2 bases, and 11 bases lay in between. The CDR3: CASNHGPQETQYF. CDR3 nucleotide sequence: TGTGCCAGCAACCACGGGCCGCAAGAGACCCAGTACTTC.

The rearrangement uses TRBV9 and TRBJ2-7; 10 bases map to TRBD2. J was trimmed by 4 bases and V by 0 bases; bases with no gene match: 1. CDR3 length: 14 amino acids. Germline V CDR1 and CDR2: SGDLS, YYNGEE. The CDR3 spells CASSVASGGYEQYF. DNA for the CDR3: TGTGCCAGCAGCGTAGCTAGCGGGGGTTACGAGCAGTACTTC.

CDR3 sequence reads: CASSPGSGSTDTQYF. CDR3 nucleotides: TGTGCCAGCTCACCAGGTAGCGGGTCGACAGATACGCAGTATTTT. The chain combines TRBV18 with TRBJ2-3, with 7 bases matching TRBD2. Germline trimming cut 2 bases from V and 3 bases from J; bases unmatched to any gene: 5. Germline-derived CDR1 and CDR2 are KGHSH and LQKENI. The CDR3 runs 15 residues.

This clonotype has just a few counts. The chain employs TRBV7-2 and TRBJ2-1; the D is unclear. The germline V gene has CDR1 SGHTA and CDR2 FQGNSA. The germline V and J ends were trimmed by 0 bases and 6 bases, with 6 bases remaining between them. The CDR3 totals 13 residues. CDR3 sequence reads: CASSLADGNEQFF. In DNA, the CDR3 is TGTGCCAGCAGCTTAGCGGATGGCAATGAGCAGTTCTTC.

The chain carries TRBV19 and TRBJ1-5; tentatively, D is TRBD1 (5 bases). CDR1 is LNHDA and CDR2 is SQIVND in the germline V gene (reference sequence). Between the trimmed V and J ends, which lost 7 bases and 2 bases, there was a span of 18 bases. The CDR3 is 16 residues long. In nucleotides, the CDR3 is TGTGCCAGTACCCACCCCGGGGGGAGCGGCAATCAGCCCCAGCATTTT. Amino acids: CASTHPGGSGNQPQHF. The full variable domain, completed using reference TRBV19 and TRBJ1-5, is DGGITQSPKYLFRKEGQNVTLSCEQNLNHDAMYWYRQDPGQGLRLIYYSQIVNDFQKGDIAEGYSVSREKKESFPLTVTSAQKNPTAFYLCASTHPGGSGNQPQHFGDGTRLSIL.

This rearrangement joins TRBV12-3 or TRBV12-4 to TRBJ2-3; unclear D gene. This CDR3 contains 14 residues. V lost 5 bases, J lost 5 bases, and 14 bases lay in between. The CDR3 spells CASSPARGEDTQYF. The CDR3 DNA is TGTGCCAGCAGTCCGGCGCGTGGGGAAGATACGCAGTATTTT.